Detailed here is one TCR beta chain. The data belong to a study of control samples from healthy donors and cancer patients. This CDR3 region has 15 residues. Losses at the gene ends were 0 bases for V and 5 bases for J; bases not matched to a gene: 2. CDR1 and CDR2 (germline): SGDLS, YYNGEE. Assay used: immunoSEQ multiplex PCR; TCRdb lists only in-frame clones, some missing. Of around 90,000 clones in the sample, about nine tenths were seen once. The receptor comes from a man in his thirties or forties in good health. This chain links TRBV9 with TRBJ2-1, with 10 bases matching TRBD1. The sample comprised blood. CDR3 DNA sequence: TGTGCCAGCAGCGTAGGGGGGACAGGGGACAATGAGCAGTTCTTC. It is translated as CASSVGGTGDNEQFF.